This TCR beta chain was identified during a study of blood T cell repertoires in COVID-19. Study in general: COVID-19 samples collected from the United States, Italy and Spain covered acute and convalescent phases. T cells, B-cell-depleted T cells, or PBMCs supplied cDNA or gDNA.

Original handling: Estimates of nucleated cell counts were drawn from the amplification of reference gene primers. Sequenced by immunoSEQ multiplex PCR; TCRdb stores in-frame clones only, minus some. The DNA was the basis for D and trimming; V, J and clone size are from that table. The sample gives approximately 62,000 clones, about nine tenths of which show up once; 8.3% is in the top ten. The CDR3 has 14 residues. V lost 5 bases to trimming and J lost 2 bases; unmatched junction nucleotides: 5. Germline lookup yields CDR1 MNHEY and CDR2 SVGAGI. The sequence came from a human donor with active COVID-19. The donor label of this sample is uncertain. This sequence joins TRBV6-5 and TRBJ1-1; TRBD1 aligns across 7 bases. Sequencing used peripheral blood. CDR3 in amino acids: CASSIQGTNTEAFF. Written as DNA, the CDR3 is TGTGCCAGCAGTATACAGGGGACTAACACTGAAGCTTTCTTT.